This passage covers 11 T cell receptor beta chains from one sample sequenced in a study of molecular identifiers for immune sequencing clone quantification. TCRdb independently ran MiXCR on the PCR reads; one entry per CDR3 protein. Of around 480,000 distinct CDR3 sequences listed, around 25% are singletons. Sequenced: naive CD8+ T cells from blood, with Jurkat cell RNA spiked in. The subset denotes: FACS-sorted CD8+CD4-CCR7+CD45RA+ naive T cells. The receptors were sampled from a human donor in good health. Some libraries in this study had Jurkat cell RNA spiked in.

This clonotype appeared many times. The chain couples TRBV28 to TRBJ1-4; 7 bases map to TRBD1. This CDR3 is 13 amino acids long. V shed 10 bases, J shed 5 bases, and the junction held 7 bases outside the gene matches. The germline V gene has CDR1 MDHEN and CDR2 SYDVKM. The CDR3: CATQGRLNEKLFF. CDR3 DNA sequence: TGTGCCACACAGGGGCGTCTAAATGAAAAACTGTTTTTT.

In the case of this clonotype: Relative to the germline gene, one junction end is altered; a read error may explain this. V usage is TRBV7-9 and J usage is TRBJ1-2, with D possibly being TRBD1 (6 bases). This CDR3 contains 14 residues. Germline V gene data show CDR1 as SEHNR and CDR2 as FQNEAQ (reference sequence). The CDR3 bases are TGTGCCAGCCGCTTACAGGGAAGTGACTATGGCTACCCCTTC. It codes for CASRLQGSDYGYPF.

This clonotype has a count of ten or more. The chain links TRBV2 to TRBJ2-3, with D tentatively TRBD1 or TRBD2 (5 bases each). V shed 6 bases and J shed 3 bases, with 22 bases lying between them. Germline CDR1 reads SNHLY; CDR2 reads FYNNEI. This CDR3 spans 17 amino acids. The CDR3, as DNA: TGTGCCAGCAGCCGCCAAGAACGGACATGGGGGACAGATACGCAGTATTTT. Its protein is CASSRQERTWGTDTQYF.

At least ten counts were recorded for this clonotype. This chain connects TRBV20-1 to TRBJ1-1; D is uncertain. The CDR3 runs 11 residues. V was pared by 7 bases and J by 0 bases, with 6 bases between. CDR1 is DFQATT and CDR2 is SNEGSKA in the germline V gene (reference sequence). The DNA of the CDR3 is TGCAGTGAAGGCCTGAACACTGAAGCTTTCTTT. Translation gives CSEGLNTEAFF.

On this clonotype itself: With a much larger clone just one base away, this may be a read error. The CDR3 region has the DNA TGTGCCAGCACTACGAGGGACAGTAAAGCCTACGAGCAGTACTTC. This translates into CASTTRDSKAYEQYF. The V gene is TRBV27, the J gene TRBJ2-7; 7 nucleotides agree with TRBD1. Germline-derived CDR1 and CDR2 are MNHEY and SMNVEV (reference sequence). The ends lost 7 bases at V and 2 bases at J; junction bases unmatched: 11. The length of the CDR3 is 15 residues.

Only a few counts were recorded for this clonotype. The chain joins TRBV19 to TRBJ1-5, with D perhaps TRBD1 (5 bases). Looked up from germline, CDR1 is LNHDA and CDR2 is SQIVND (reference sequence). The CDR3 has 15 amino acids. V lost 2 bases, J lost 5 bases, and 13 bases lay in between. CDR3 nucleotides: TGTGCCAGTAGTATATCGTCAGGGTGGCATCAGCCCCAGCATTTT. This codes for CASSISSGWHQPQHF.

This clonotype came up a few times. The CDR3 DNA reads TGTGCCAGCAGCCTAATATTCGCAGGTCGGGAAAAACTGTTTTTT. It specifies CASSLIFAGREKLFF. The J gene is TRBJ1-4, the V gene TRBV7-9; D uncertain. CDR1 is SEHNR, CDR2 FQNEAQ, per germline (reference sequence). This CDR3 is built from 15 residues. Trimming removed 5 bases from V and 8 bases from J, with 18 bases in between.

There are a few counts of this clonotype. V gene TRBV6-5 combines with J gene TRBJ2-3; 12 nucleotides align to TRBD2. CDR1 and CDR2 from the germline V gene are MNHEY and SVGAGI. After removal of 1 base from V and 4 bases from J, the junction contained 6 bases not matched to a gene. The CDR3 length is 17 residues. This CDR3 reads CASSYLASGRDADTQYF. The CDR3 bases are TGTGCCAGCAGTTACTTGGCTAGCGGGAGGGACGCAGATACGCAGTATTTT.

This clonotype was found many times. This chain joins TRBV28 and TRBJ1-5; TRBD1 is a possible D gene (5 bases). The CDR3 covers 17 residues. The ends were cut back, 3 bases at V and 0 bases at J, with 15 bases in the middle. The germline V gene encodes CDR1 MDHEN and CDR2 SYDVKM. The CDR3 loop reads CASSFRGGLLSNQPQHF. The CDR3 bases are TGTGCCAGCAGTTTTCGCGGGGGACTACTTAGCAATCAGCCCCAGCATTTT.

In this sample, this clonotype turned up many times. The chain has TRBV7-8 and TRBJ2-3, with D perhaps assigned TRBD1 or TRBD2 (5 bases each). Germline V CDR1 and CDR2: SGHVS, FQNEAQ. This CDR3 comprises 15 residues. Deletions cut 2 bases from V and 0 bases from J, with 9 bases between. DNA of the CDR3: TGTGCCAGCAGCTTAATCGGGGCAAGCACAGATACGCAGTATTTT. Translating gives CASSLIGASTDTQYF.

The chain links TRBV2 to TRBJ2-7; 7 bases align to TRBD1. Germline V gene lookup returns CDR1 SNHLY and CDR2 FYNNEI. The CDR3 runs 14 residues. Trimming at V came to 4 bases and at J to 2 bases, leaving 5 bases not matched to a gene. CDR3 amino acids: CASSVGQSAYEQYF. The CDR3 bases are TGTGCCAGCAGTGTGGGACAGAGCGCCTACGAGCAGTACTTC.